Included here is one T cell receptor beta chain sequence, with context. Its target is unknown. These data belong to a study of PD-1 blockade in classical Hodgkin lymphoma. General study findings and limits: Healthy donors were reported to have higher baseline TCR diversity than newly diagnosed patients. Why repertoires differed is undefined; disease activity or prior therapy possibly contributed.

The CDR3 runs to 16 residues. From germline, CDR1 is LNHDA and CDR2 SQIVND (reference sequence). Trimming cost V 1 base and J 5 bases; bases outside gene matches: 8. Sequencing used immunoSEQ multiplex PCR; TCRdb keeps in-frame clones, though not all of them. This sample carries fewer than 20,000 clones, about 90% of them seen once, and the ten largest clones take 0.51%. Time point here: newly diagnosed, previously untreated cHL patient sample. The CD4+ T cells used were purified from thawed PBMCs through magnetic negative selection. Researchers used newly diagnosed, untreated classical Hodgkin lymphoma PBMCs for comparison.

The TCR originated in a human donor with classical Hodgkin lymphoma. The chain links TRBV19 to TRBJ2-5, with 9 bases identical to TRBD1. Sequenced input: CD4+ T cells from blood. The CDR3 reads CASSIVWDRARETQYF. CDR3 nucleotide sequence: TGTGCCAGTAGTATAGTGTGGGACAGGGCGAGGGAGACCCAGTACTTC.